The 23 T cell receptor beta chains in this list originate from one sample, sequenced in a study of cytomegalovirus exposure and HLA in healthy donors. PCR employed 60 Vbeta and 13 Jbeta primers. Generated by immunoSEQ multiplex PCR, the TCRdb table keeps only in-frame clones and is missing some. The table shows 120,000 to 150,000 clones, with approximately 9% occurring only once. The sequencing input was PBMCs. These receptors were taken from a male donor in good health and CMV-seronegative.

This clone was recorded a few times. The J gene is TRBJ1-1, the V gene TRBV28; 7 positions agree with TRBD1. V lost 5 bases, J lost 0 bases, and 9 bases stayed unmatched. CDR1 and CDR2 from the germline V gene are MDHEN and SYDVKM. The CDR3 is 16 residues long. The CDR3 nucleotides read TGTGCCAGCAGTCCGGGACAGACTGAGTTGAACACTGAAGCTTTCTTT. The encoded protein is CASSPGQTELNTEAFF.

This chain uses TRBV7-8 with TRBJ1-5; 9 bases agree with TRBD1. Trimming cost V 4 bases and J 1 base; bases outside gene matches: 8. The CDR3 covers 17 residues. Germline CDR1 is SGHVS and CDR2 is FQNEAQ. The CDR3 coding sequence is TGTGCCAGCAGCTCATACGGTGGGACAGGGAGCAATCAGCCCCAGCATTTT. As protein: CASSSYGGTGSNQPQHF. The variable domain in full, completed from reference TRBV7-8 and TRBJ1-5, reads GAGVSQSPRYKVAKRGQDVALRCDPISGHVSLFWYQQALGQGPEFLTYFQNEAQLDKSGLPSDRFFAERPEGSVSTLKIQRTQQEDSAVYLCASSSYGGTGSNQPQHFGDGTRLSIL.

This clone has only a few counts. This chain connects TRBV19 to TRBJ1-5; the D is unclear. The CDR3 is made up of 13 amino acids. V was cut by 5 bases and J by 5 bases, with 10 bases left in between. Germline V gene data show CDR1 as LNHDA and CDR2 as SQIVND (reference sequence). The CDR3 coding sequence is TGTGCCAGTAGTGTGCTGGCAGATCAGCCCCAGCATTTT. Its translation: CASSVLADQPQHF.

This clone was found a few times. For the CDR3, the DNA is TGTGCCAGCAGCTTAACCCAGTACGAGCAGTACTTC. This gives the protein CASSLTQYEQYF. J is TRBJ2-7 and V is TRBV11-2, with unresolved D. V lost 2 bases, J lost 4 bases, and 6 bases lay in between. The germline V gene encodes CDR1 SGHAT and CDR2 FQNNGV. There are 12 residues in the CDR3.

The V gene is TRBV27, the J gene TRBJ1-2; 7 nucleotides line up with TRBD1. CDR1 is MNHEY and CDR2 is SMNVEV in the germline V gene (reference sequence). Trimming removed 6 bases from V and 4 bases from J; junction bases left unmatched: 8. This CDR3 is built from 14 residues. The CDR3 nucleotides are TGTGCCAGCAGGCTGACAGGGCGAGGCTATGGCTACACCTTC. Protein product: CASRLTGRGYGYTF.

This clone was seen more than once but under ten times. CDR3 sequence (DNA): TGTGCCAGCAGCTTAGGGCGGCAGTTCCCCTATGGCTACACCTTC. Its protein is CASSLGRQFPYGYTF. The V and J genes are TRBV7-8 and TRBJ1-2, with D uncertain. Germline V lookup: CDR1 SGHVS, CDR2 FQNEAQ. This CDR3 spans 15 amino acids. The V and J ends lost 1 base and 4 bases respectively, with 13 bases between them.

The chain carries TRBV25-1 and TRBJ2-3, with 14 bases lining up with TRBD2. V lost 7 bases, J lost 2 bases, and 8 bases stayed unmatched. This CDR3 contains 17 residues. Germline V gene lookup returns CDR1 MGHDK and CDR2 SYGVNS. The CDR3 reads CASTNGLAGGYTDTQYF. Written as DNA, the CDR3 is TGTGCCAGCACCAACGGACTAGCGGGAGGTTACACAGATACGCAGTATTTT. The whole variable domain, remainder taken from reference TRBV25-1 and TRBJ2-3, is EADIYQTPRYLVIGTGKKITLECSQTMGHDKMYWYQQDPGMELHLIHYSYGVNSTEKGDLSSESTVSRIRTEHFPLTLESARPSHTSQYLCASTNGLAGGYTDTQYFGPGTRLTVL.

Only a few counts were recorded for this clone. The rearrangement links TRBV2 to TRBJ2-7; TRBD1 matches at 8 bases. This CDR3 spans 13 amino acids. Trimming cost V 8 bases and J 1 base; bases outside gene matches: 4. Germline values: CDR1 SNHLY, CDR2 FYNNEI. The CDR3 sequence is CASVGQESYEQYF. CDR3 bases: TGTGCCAGCGTGGGACAGGAATCCTACGAGCAGTACTTC.

This chain links TRBV6-1 with TRBJ2-7; the match to TRBD1 covers 12 bases. The trim removed 3 bases at V and 5 bases at J, leaving 2 bases unmatched. This CDR3 contains 14 residues. Germline CDR1 and CDR2: MNHNS and SASEGT. Here the CDR3 reads CASSEGTGGHEQYF. Here the CDR3 DNA reads TGTGCCAGCAGTGAGGGGACAGGGGGCCACGAGCAGTACTTC.

The chain recombines TRBV29-1 with TRBJ2-2, with D perhaps matching TRBD1 (6 bases). V was trimmed by 6 bases and J by 1 base, leaving 12 bases between them. Per germline, CDR1 SQVTM and CDR2 ANQGSEA. The CDR3 is made up of 14 amino acids. The chain's CDR3 is CSVKGDGNTGELFF. DNA for the CDR3: TGCAGCGTGAAGGGGGACGGGAACACCGGGGAGCTGTTTTTT.

CDR3 nucleotides: TGTGCCAGCAGCTTATATCAACAGGACTACGAGCAGTACTTC. Its protein is CASSLYQQDYEQYF. The V gene is TRBV7-6, the J gene TRBJ2-7; possibly TRBD1 for D (5 bases). The CDR3 sequence is 14 residues long. CDR1 is SGHVS, CDR2 FNYEAQ, per germline. V was trimmed by 2 bases and J by 3 bases, leaving 11 bases between them.

The chain has TRBV9 and TRBJ2-2; TRBD1 matches at 7 bases. J was trimmed by 3 bases and V by 4 bases; bases with no gene match: 6. This CDR3 has 15 amino acids. From germline, CDR1 is SGDLS and CDR2 YYNGEE. The CDR3 DNA reads as TGTGCCAGCAGCCCCTCCACAGGGGACACCGGGGAGCTGTTTTTT. This codes for CASSPSTGDTGELFF.

The J gene is TRBJ2-3, the V gene TRBV6-4; 8 nucleotides align to TRBD2. The germline V gene has CDR1 MRHNA and CDR2 SNTAGT. V lost 4 bases to trimming and J lost 6 bases; unmatched junction nucleotides: 3. CDR3 length: 13 amino acids. CDR3 sequence (DNA): TGTGCCAGCAGTGTCGGCGGGGGGGATACGCAGTATTTT. This codes for CASSVGGGDTQYF.

CDR3 bases: TGTGCCAGCAGTCTCAGCGCGCCCTCTGGAAACACCATATATTTT. Its protein is CASSLSAPSGNTIYF. The chain uses TRBV11-2 and TRBJ1-3; D gene uncertain. The CDR3 loop spans 15 amino acids. V dropped 6 bases and J dropped 0 bases, with 12 bases sitting between them. CDR1 and CDR2 from the germline V gene are SGHAT and FQNNGV. Combining the CDR3 with reference TRBV11-2 and TRBJ1-3 gives the whole variable domain EAGVAQSPRYKIIEKRQSVAFWCNPISGHATLYWYQQILGQGPKLLIQFQNNGVVDDSQLPKDRFSAERLKGVDSTLKIQPAKLEDSAVYLCASSLSAPSGNTIYFGEGSWLTVV.

This clone was seen only a few times. The gene calls are TRBV12-5 and TRBJ1-1; D gene unclear. Trimming left V 2 bases short and J 3 bases short, with 16 bases between. Germline assignment: CDR1 LGHNT and CDR2 FRNRAP. The CDR3 loop spans 16 amino acids. In nucleotides, the CDR3 is TGTGCTAGTGGTTTGACCCGGGATTGGGAGGACACTGAAGCTTTCTTT. This sequence encodes CASGLTRDWEDTEAFF.

This clone was picked up a small number of times. The chain's CDR3 is CASSTQGAGGGEQFF. Here the CDR3 DNA reads TGTGCCAGCAGTACCCAGGGGGCTGGGGGGGGTGAGCAGTTCTTC. This chain uses TRBV6-5 with TRBJ2-1; D perhaps matches TRBD1 (8 bases). Germline V gene data show CDR1 as MNHEY and CDR2 as SVGAGI. Trimming removed 5 bases at V and 9 bases at J, with 20 bases between. The CDR3 totals 15 residues.

The chain joins TRBV4-2 to TRBJ2-5; 7 positions match TRBD2. Germline values: CDR1 LGHNA, CDR2 YNFKEQ. This CDR3 has 16 residues. Trimming removed 4 bases from V and 1 base from J; junction bases left unmatched: 9. The CDR3 here is CASSPGEERGQETQYF. DNA for the CDR3: TGTGCCAGCAGCCCAGGAGAGGAGCGGGGCCAAGAGACCCAGTACTTC.

This clone was detected only a few times. The rearrangement joins TRBV28 to TRBJ2-1, with 12 bases matching TRBD2. This CDR3 is built from 16 residues. CDR1 is MDHEN, CDR2 SYDVKM, per germline. V gave up 3 bases and J gave up 7 bases; unmatched junction bases: 7. The CDR3: CASSFRTSGVQNEQFF. The CDR3 region has the DNA TGTGCCAGCAGTTTTCGGACTAGCGGGGTTCAGAATGAGCAGTTCTTC.

This clone turned up a few times. The rearrangement uses TRBV6-1 and TRBJ2-3; D is perhaps TRBD2 (5 bases). The CDR3 loop spans 12 amino acids. Germline V gene lookup returns CDR1 MNHNS and CDR2 SASEGT. V was clipped by 7 bases and J by 6 bases, with 11 bases between them. CDR3 loop: CASTPGRDTQYF. The CDR3 nucleotides read TGTGCCAGCACCCCGGGAAGGGATACGCAGTATTTT.

The CDR3 DNA reads as TGTGCCAGCAGCTGGGAGGGTCCGGGCACTGAAGCTTTCTTT. It translates to CASSWEGPGTEAFF. The chain recombines TRBV7-9 with TRBJ1-1; D is ambiguous. Germline-derived CDR1 and CDR2 are SEHNR and FQNEAQ (reference sequence). The CDR3 is made up of 14 amino acids. V gave up 4 bases and J gave up 4 bases, with 13 bases separating them.

This clone has a handful of counts. The gene calls are TRBV28 and TRBJ2-7, with TRBD1 identical over 7 bases. V was pared by 6 bases and J by 0 bases, with 8 bases of the junction left unmatched. This CDR3 has 15 amino acids. Germline-derived CDR1 and CDR2 are MDHEN and SYDVKM. The CDR3 protein is CASRPDRRSSYEQYF. The CDR3 bases are TGTGCCAGCAGGCCGGACAGGCGAAGCTCCTACGAGCAGTACTTC.

This clone was detected a few times. This chain connects TRBV7-2 to TRBJ2-7; D possibly corresponds to TRBD1 (6 bases). CDR1 and CDR2 from the germline V gene are SGHTA and FQGNSA. The CDR3 consists of 16 residues. The V end lost 5 bases, the J end lost 5 bases, and 22 bases lay between the germline ends. CDR3 region: CASSQRLWDIADEQYF. The CDR3 coding sequence is TGTGCCAGCAGCCAGCGCCTGTGGGACATAGCCGACGAGCAGTACTTC.

This CDR3 reads CASSEEPGIGQPQHF. CDR3 DNA: TGTGCCAGCAGTGAAGAACCAGGGATCGGTCAGCCCCAGCATTTT. The V call is TRBV2, the J call TRBJ1-5; D might be TRBD1 (5 bases). Germline assignment: CDR1 SNHLY and CDR2 FYNNEI. V was shortened by 1 base and J by 6 bases, with 13 bases between the two germline ends. This CDR3 contains 15 residues.